This T cell receptor beta chain was documented in a study of blood T cell repertoires in COVID-19. Study information: Italy, Spain and the United States were the sources of the convalescent and acute COVID-19 samples.

TCRdb's table, derived via immunoSEQ multiplex PCR, lists solely in-frame clones and lacks some. The sample lists around 270,000 clones; around 88% were seen once. The CDR3 contains 11 residues. V was clipped by 4 bases and J by 10 bases, with 9 bases between them. Germline loops: CDR1 SGHRS, CDR2 YFSETQ. The sequenced sample consisted of peripheral blood. The genes are TRBV5-1 and TRBJ2-1; D perhaps matches TRBD1 (6 bases). This receptor was obtained from a man aged 30-40 years with active or convalescent COVID-19. The CDR3, as DNA: TGCGCCAGCAGCAGGACAGAAGAGCAGTTCTTC. The encoded protein is CASSRTEEQFF. Complete variable domain (other parts from reference TRBV5-1 and TRBJ2-1): KAGVTQTPRYLIKTRGQQVTLSCSPISGHRSVSWYQQTPGQGLQFLFEYFSETQRNKGNFPGRFSGRQFSNSRSEMNVSTLELGDSALYLCASSRTEEQFFGPGTRLTVL.